This T cell receptor beta chain was found in a study of T-cell memory formation after mild COVID-19. Study summary: TCR clusters were largely donor specific.

TCRdb recomputed calls from the 5' RACE reads with MiXCR, one row per CDR3 protein. The repertoire holds around 440,000 distinct CDR3 sequences, 18% seen once, with approximately 13% in the top ten. General study results and limits: Clones that shrank (day 15 to 85) were balanced CD4/CD8, whereas later expanders leaned CD4+.

A few counts support this clonotype. Its antigen remains unknown. V shed 9 bases and J 5 bases; nucleotides not matched to a gene: 11. Germline V gene lookup returns CDR1 MNHEY and CDR2 SVGEGT. The length of the CDR3 is 14 residues. This TCR was recovered from an adult woman who had mild COVID-19 (a few samples of this study predate the infection). Cell type and time point are not known. The chain carries TRBV6-2 or TRBV6-3 and TRBJ2-7; the match to TRBD2 covers 9 bases. Sequenced: PBMCs or a T cell subset sorted from them (not recorded which). The CDR3 sequence: CASLNGGRVDEQYF. The CDR3, as DNA: TGTGCCAGTTTGAATGGCGGGAGGGTCGACGAGCAGTACTTC.